This T cell receptor (beta chain) was observed in a study of regulatory T cells in long-lasting Graves disease. The time point was: newly diagnosed GD, antithyroid drugs for less than 3 months. Generation of the TCR library employed RNA extracted from PBMCs. Study-wide points: The number of shared public clonotypes was higher in persistent patients (around 2,700) than new patients (966). Possibly, accuracy suffered from the small sample size.

This clonotype was found many times. Antigen unknown. The CDR3 consists of 14 residues. The V segment lost 4 bases and the J segment 2 bases; nucleotides outside the gene matches: 8. Germline values: CDR1 SQVTM, CDR2 ANQGSEA. To make TCR beta libraries, researchers used iRepertoire HTBI primers and Arm-PCR of CDR3 regions. TCRdb redid the calling of the multiplex PCR reads with MiXCR, one entry per CDR3 protein. This table has fewer than 650,000 distinct CDR3 sequences, about 16% appearing once. These data also formed part of another study, on T cells in Graves' hyperthyroidism and ophthalmopathy. From that second work: Ophthalmopathy, which appeared later, was predicted by the model a median 6.5 months before onset.

The sequence was obtained from a young man with Graves disease. The chain carries TRBV29-1 and TRBJ2-7, with 7 bases lining up with TRBD1. The starting material was peripheral blood mononuclear cells (PBMCs), obtained at new diagnosis, from a patient treated with antithyroid drugs. The CDR3 is CSVVPGQRTYEQYF. The DNA for the CDR3 is TGCAGCGTTGTCCCGGGACAGAGAACCTACGAGCAGTACTTC.